This T cell receptor (beta chain) was sequenced in a study of regulatory T cells in long-lasting Graves disease. For this clonotype: This may stem from a read error, because a much larger clone lies one nucleotide away. Since no conserved phenylalanine or tryptophan closes the CDR3, a read error is the likely cause.

Investigators prepared the TCR beta libraries by applying iRepertoire HTBI primers and Arm-PCR of CDR3 regions. Using its own MiXCR run on the multiplex PCR reads, TCRdb lists one record per CDR3 protein. Among around 500,000 distinct CDR3 sequences listed, more than 20% were seen once. Time point: persistent/refractory GD, antithyroid drugs over 5 years with positive TRAb. After RNA was extracted from PBMCs, the TCR library was made from it. Patients with Graves' disease were diagnosed by American Thyroid Association guidelines. This TCR derives from a female donor with Graves disease. The sample here was peripheral blood mononuclear cells (PBMCs), taken when the disease was refractory, from a patient treated with antithyroid drugs.

Written as DNA, the CDR3 is TGTGCCAGCAGTTTTCCCGGGACAGGGATCTACGAGCAGTACCTC. It yields the protein CASSFPGTGIYEQYL. The chain recombines TRBV28 with TRBJ2-7, with 9 bases aligning to TRBD1. Germline V gene lookup returns CDR1 MDHEN and CDR2 SYDVKM. J lost 3 bases, V lost 3 bases, and 6 bases had no gene match. The CDR3 has 15 amino acids.